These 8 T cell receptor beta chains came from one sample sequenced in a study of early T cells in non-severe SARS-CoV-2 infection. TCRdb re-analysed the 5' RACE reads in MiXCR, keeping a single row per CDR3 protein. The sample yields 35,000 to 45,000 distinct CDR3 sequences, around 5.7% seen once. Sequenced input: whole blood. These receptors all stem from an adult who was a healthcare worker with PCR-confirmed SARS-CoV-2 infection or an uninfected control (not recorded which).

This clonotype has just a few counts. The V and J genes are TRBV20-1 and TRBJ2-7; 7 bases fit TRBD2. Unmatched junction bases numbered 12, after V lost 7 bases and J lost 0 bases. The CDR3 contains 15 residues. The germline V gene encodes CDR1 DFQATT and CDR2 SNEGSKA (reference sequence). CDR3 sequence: CSVTLAGESSYEQYF. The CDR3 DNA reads TGCAGTGTTACTTTAGCGGGTGAAAGCTCCTACGAGCAGTACTTC.

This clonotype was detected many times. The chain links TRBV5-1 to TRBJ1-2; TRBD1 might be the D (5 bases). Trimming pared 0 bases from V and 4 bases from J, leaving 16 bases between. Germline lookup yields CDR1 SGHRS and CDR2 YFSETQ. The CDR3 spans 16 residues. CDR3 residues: CASSLETSGIPYGYTF. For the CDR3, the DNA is TGCGCCAGCAGCTTGGAGACATCAGGGATTCCCTATGGCTACACCTTC.

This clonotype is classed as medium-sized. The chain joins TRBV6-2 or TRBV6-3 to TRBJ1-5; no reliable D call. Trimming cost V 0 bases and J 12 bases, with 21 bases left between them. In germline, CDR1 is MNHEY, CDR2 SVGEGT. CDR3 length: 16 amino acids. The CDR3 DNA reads TGTGCCAGCAGTTACTCGCCCGGGGAGGGCCTGAGATTCCAGCATTTT. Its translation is CASSYSPGEGLRFQHF.

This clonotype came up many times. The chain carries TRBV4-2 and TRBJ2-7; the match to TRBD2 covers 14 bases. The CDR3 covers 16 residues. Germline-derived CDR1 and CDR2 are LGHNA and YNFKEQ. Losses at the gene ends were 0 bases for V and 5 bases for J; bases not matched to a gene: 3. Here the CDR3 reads CASSQDGTSGGHEQYF. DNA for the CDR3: TGTGCCAGCAGCCAAGATGGGACTAGCGGGGGCCACGAGCAGTACTTC.

Here the CDR3 DNA reads TGTGCCAGCAGTTTTTCTGGCTCTGGGGCCAACGTCCTGACTTTC. This codes for CASSFSGSGANVLTF. This chain joins TRBV28 and TRBJ2-6, with no clear D. Germline CDR1 is MDHEN and CDR2 is SYDVKM. This CDR3 is built from 15 residues. Between the trimmed V and J ends, which lost 3 bases and 0 bases, there was a span of 6 bases.

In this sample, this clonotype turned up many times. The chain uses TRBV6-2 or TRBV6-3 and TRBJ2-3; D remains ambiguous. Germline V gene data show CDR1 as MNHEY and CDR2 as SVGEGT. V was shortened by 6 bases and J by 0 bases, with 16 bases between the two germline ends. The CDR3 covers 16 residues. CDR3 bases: TGTGCCAGCAGCGACCCGAGGCCATCTAGCACAGATACGCAGTATTTT. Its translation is CASSDPRPSSTDTQYF.

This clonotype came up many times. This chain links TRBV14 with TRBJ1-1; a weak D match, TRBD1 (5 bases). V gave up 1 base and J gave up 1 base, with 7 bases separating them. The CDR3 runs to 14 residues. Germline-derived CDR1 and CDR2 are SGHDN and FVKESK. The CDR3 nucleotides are TGTGCCAGCAGCCAAGGGGGCAGGAACACTGAAGCTTTCTTT. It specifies CASSQGGRNTEAFF.

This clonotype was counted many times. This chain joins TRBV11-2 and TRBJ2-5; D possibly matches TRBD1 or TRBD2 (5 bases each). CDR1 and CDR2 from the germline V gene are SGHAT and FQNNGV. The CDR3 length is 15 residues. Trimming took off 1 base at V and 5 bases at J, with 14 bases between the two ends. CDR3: CASSLGGTGSETQYF. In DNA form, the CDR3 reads TGTGCCAGCAGCTTAGGAGGGACGGGGTCGGAGACCCAGTACTTC.